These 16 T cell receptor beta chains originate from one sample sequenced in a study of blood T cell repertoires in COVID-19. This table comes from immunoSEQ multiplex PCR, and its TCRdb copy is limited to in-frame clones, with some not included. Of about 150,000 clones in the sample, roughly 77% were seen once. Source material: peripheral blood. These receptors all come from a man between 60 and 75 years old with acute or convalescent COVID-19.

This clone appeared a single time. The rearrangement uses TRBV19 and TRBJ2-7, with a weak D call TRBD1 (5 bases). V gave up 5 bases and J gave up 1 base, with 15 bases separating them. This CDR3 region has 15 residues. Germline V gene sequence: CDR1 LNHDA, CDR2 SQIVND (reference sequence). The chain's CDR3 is CASSPTGYRSYEQYF. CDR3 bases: TGTGCCAGTAGTCCCACAGGCTACAGATCCTACGAGCAGTACTTC. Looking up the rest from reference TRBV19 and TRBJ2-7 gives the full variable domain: DGGITQSPKYLFRKEGQNVTLSCEQNLNHDAMYWYRQDPGQGLRLIYYSQIVNDFQKGDIAEGYSVSREKKESFPLTVTSAQKNPTAFYLCASSPTGYRSYEQYFGPGTRLTVT.

CDR3: CASSFTAGSYNEQFF. In DNA form, the CDR3 reads TGTGCCAGCAGCTTCACAGCGGGAAGCTACAATGAGCAGTTCTTC. V is TRBV7-3 and J is TRBJ2-1; 7 bases are shared with TRBD2. Germline V gene data show CDR1 as SGHTA and CDR2 as FQGTGA. V trimming: 3 bases; J trimming: 3 bases; junction bases outside the gene matches: 5. This CDR3 is 15 amino acids long. Looking up the rest from reference TRBV7-3 and TRBJ2-1 gives the full variable domain: GAGVSQTPSNKVTEKGKYVELRCDPISGHTALYWYRQSLGQGPEFLIYFQGTGAADDSGLPNDRFFAVRPEGSVSTLKIQRTERGDSAVYLCASSFTAGSYNEQFFGPGTRLTVL.

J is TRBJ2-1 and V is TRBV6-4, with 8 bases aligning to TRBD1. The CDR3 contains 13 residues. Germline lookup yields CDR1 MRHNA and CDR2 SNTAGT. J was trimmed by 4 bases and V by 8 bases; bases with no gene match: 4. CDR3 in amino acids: CASGQGAYNEQFF. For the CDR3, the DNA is TGTGCCAGCGGGCAGGGGGCGTACAATGAGCAGTTCTTC.

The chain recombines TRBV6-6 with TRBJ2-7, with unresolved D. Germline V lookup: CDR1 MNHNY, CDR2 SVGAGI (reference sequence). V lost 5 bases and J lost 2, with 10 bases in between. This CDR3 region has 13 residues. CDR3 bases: TGTGCCAGCAGTCTGGCTGCAGCCTACGAGCAGTACTTC. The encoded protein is CASSLAAAYEQYF.

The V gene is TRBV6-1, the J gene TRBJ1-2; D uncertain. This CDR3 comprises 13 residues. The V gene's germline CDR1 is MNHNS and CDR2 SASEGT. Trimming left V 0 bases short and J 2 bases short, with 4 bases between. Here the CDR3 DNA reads TGTGCCAGCAGTGAAGCGCAGAACTATGGCTACACCTTC. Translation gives CASSEAQNYGYTF.

The CDR3 here is CASSQQGEETQYF. CDR3 DNA: TGTGCCAGTAGTCAACAGGGGGAAGAGACCCAGTACTTC. The V call is TRBV19, the J call TRBJ2-5; the match to TRBD1 covers 8 bases. The V gene end was trimmed by 5 bases and the J gene end by 3 bases; junction bases not matched to a gene: 2. The CDR3 runs 13 residues. CDR1 is LNHDA, CDR2 SQIVND, per germline (reference sequence). The whole variable domain, filled in from reference TRBV19 and TRBJ2-5, reads DGGITQSPKYLFRKEGQNVTLSCEQNLNHDAMYWYRQDPGQGLRLIYYSQIVNDFQKGDIAEGYSVSREKKESFPLTVTSAQKNPTAFYLCASSQQGEETQYFGPGTRLLVL.

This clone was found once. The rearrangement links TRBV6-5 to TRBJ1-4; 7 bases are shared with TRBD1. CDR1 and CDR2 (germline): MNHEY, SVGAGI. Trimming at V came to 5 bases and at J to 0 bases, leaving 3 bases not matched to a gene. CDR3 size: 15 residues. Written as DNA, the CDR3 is TGTGCCAGCAGTACGGGACAGTCAACTAATGAAAAACTGTTTTTT. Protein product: CASSTGQSTNEKLFF.

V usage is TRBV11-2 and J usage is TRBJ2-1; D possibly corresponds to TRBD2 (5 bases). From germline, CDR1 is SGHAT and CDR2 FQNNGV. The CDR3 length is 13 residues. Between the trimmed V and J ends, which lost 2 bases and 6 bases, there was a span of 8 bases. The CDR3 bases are TGTGCCAGCAGCTTACGGCGGGCCAATGAGCAGTTCTTC. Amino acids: CASSLRRANEQFF.

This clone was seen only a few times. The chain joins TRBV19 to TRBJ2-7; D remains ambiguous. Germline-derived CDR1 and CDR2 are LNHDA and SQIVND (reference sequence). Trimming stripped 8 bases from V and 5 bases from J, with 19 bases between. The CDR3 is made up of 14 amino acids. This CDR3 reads CASSLAQVPDEQYF. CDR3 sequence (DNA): TGTGCCAGTTCCTTGGCCCAGGTCCCTGACGAGCAGTACTTC. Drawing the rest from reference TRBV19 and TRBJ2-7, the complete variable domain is DGGITQSPKYLFRKEGQNVTLSCEQNLNHDAMYWYRQDPGQGLRLIYYSQIVNDFQKGDIAEGYSVSREKKESFPLTVTSAQKNPTAFYLCASSLAQVPDEQYFGPGTRLTVT.

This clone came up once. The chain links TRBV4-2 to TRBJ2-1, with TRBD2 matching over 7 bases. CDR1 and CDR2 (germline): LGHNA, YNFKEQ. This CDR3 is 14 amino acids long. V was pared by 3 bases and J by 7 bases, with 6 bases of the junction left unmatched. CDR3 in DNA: TGTGCCAGCAGCCAGGGACTACAGATAAATGAGCAGTTCTTC. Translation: CASSQGLQINEQFF.

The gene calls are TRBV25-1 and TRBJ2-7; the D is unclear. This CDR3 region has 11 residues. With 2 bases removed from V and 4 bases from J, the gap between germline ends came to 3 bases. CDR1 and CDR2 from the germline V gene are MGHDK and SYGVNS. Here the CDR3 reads CASSEVYEQYF. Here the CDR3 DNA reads TGTGCCAGCAGTGAAGTATACGAGCAGTACTTC.

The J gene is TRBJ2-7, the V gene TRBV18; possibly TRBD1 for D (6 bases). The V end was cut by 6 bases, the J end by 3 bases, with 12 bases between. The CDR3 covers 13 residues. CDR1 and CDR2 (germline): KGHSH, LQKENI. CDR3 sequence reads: CASSAGTRYEQYF. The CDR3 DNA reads TGTGCCAGCTCGGCCGGGACACGCTACGAGCAGTACTTC. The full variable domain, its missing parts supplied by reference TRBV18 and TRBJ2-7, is NAGVMQNPRHLVRRRGQEARLRCSPMKGHSHVYWYRQLPEEGLKFMVYLQKENIIDESGMPKERFSAEFPKEGPSILRIQQVVRGDSAAYFCASSAGTRYEQYFGPGTRLTVT.

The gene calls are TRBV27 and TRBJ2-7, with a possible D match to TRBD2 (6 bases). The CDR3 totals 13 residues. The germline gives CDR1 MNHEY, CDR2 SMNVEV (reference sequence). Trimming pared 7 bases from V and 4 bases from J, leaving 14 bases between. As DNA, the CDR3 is TGTGCCAGCATGGTGATGGGGGGTTACGAGCAGTACTTC. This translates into CASMVMGGYEQYF.

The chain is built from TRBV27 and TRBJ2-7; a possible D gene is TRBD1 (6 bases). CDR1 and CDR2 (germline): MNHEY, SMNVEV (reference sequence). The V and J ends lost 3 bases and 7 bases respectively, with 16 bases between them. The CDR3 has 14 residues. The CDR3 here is CASSLGQAPREQYF. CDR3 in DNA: TGTGCCAGCAGTTTGGGACAAGCGCCTCGGGAGCAGTACTTC.

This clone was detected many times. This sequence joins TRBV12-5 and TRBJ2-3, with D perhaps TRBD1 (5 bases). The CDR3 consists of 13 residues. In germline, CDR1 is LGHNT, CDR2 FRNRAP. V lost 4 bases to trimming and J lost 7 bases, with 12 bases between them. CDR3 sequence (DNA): TGTGCTAGTGGTTCGACAGCTTTAAATACGCAGTATTTT. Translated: CASGSTALNTQYF.

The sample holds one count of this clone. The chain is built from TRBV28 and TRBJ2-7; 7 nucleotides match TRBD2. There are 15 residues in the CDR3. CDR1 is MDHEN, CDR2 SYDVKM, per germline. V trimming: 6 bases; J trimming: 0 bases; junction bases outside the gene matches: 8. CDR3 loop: CASSQTSASSYEQYF. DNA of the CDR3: TGTGCCAGCAGCCAAACTAGCGCCAGCTCCTACGAGCAGTACTTC. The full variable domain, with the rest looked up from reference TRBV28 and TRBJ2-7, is DVKVTQSSRYLVKRTGEKVFLECVQDMDHENMFWYRQDPGLGLRLIYFSYDVKMKEKGDIPEGYSVSREKKERFSLILESASTNQTSMYLCASSQTSASSYEQYFGPGTRLTVT.